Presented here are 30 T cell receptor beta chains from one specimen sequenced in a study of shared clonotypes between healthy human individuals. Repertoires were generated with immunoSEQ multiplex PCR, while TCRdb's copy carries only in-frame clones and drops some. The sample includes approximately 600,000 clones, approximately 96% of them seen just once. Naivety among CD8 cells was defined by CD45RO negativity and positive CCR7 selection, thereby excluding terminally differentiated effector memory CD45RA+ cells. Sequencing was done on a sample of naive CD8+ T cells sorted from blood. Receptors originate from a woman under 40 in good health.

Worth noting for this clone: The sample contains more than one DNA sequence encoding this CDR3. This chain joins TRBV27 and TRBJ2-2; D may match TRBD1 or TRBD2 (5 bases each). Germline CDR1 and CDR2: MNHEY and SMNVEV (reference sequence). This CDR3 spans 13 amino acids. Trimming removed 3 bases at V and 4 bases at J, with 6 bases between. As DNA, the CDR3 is TGTGCCAGCAGTTTTGGGGGCACCGGGGAGCTGTTTTTT. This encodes CASSFGGTGELFF.

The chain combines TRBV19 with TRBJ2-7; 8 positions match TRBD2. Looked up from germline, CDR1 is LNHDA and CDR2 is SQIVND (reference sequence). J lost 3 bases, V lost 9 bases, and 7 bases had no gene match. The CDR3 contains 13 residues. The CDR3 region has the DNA TGTGCCAGCTCCGGGACTAGGGGCTACGAGCAGTACTTC. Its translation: CASSGTRGYEQYF.

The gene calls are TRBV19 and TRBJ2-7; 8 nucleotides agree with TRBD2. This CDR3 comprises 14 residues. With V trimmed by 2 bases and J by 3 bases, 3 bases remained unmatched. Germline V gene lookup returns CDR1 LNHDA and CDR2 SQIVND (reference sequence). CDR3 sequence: CASSISLADYEQYF. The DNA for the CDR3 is TGTGCCAGTAGTATATCACTAGCGGACTACGAGCAGTACTTC.

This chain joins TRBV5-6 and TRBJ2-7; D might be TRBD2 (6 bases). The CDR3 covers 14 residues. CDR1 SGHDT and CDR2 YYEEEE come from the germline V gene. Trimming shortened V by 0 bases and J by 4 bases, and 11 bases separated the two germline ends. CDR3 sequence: CASSLAGREYEQYF. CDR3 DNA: TGTGCCAGCAGCTTGGCCGGGAGAGAGTACGAGCAGTACTTC.

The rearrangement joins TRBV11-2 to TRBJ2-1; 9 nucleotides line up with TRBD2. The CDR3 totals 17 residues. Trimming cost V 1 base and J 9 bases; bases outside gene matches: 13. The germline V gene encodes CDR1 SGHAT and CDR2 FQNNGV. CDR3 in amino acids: CASSLALAGEGWGEQFF. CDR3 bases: TGTGCCAGCAGCTTAGCTTTAGCGGGAGAGGGGTGGGGTGAGCAGTTCTTC.

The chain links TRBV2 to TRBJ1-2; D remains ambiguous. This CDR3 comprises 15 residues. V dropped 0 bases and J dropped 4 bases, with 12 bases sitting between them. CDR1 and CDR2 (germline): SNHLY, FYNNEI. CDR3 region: CASSEATGIPYGYTF. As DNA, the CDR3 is TGTGCCAGCAGTGAAGCCACGGGGATTCCCTATGGCTACACCTTC. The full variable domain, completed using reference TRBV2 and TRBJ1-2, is EPEVTQTPSHQVTQMGQEVILRCVPISNHLYFYWYRQILGQKVEFLVSFYNNEISEKSEIFDDQFSVERPDGSNFTLKIRSTKLEDSAMYFCASSEATGIPYGYTFGSGTRLTVV.

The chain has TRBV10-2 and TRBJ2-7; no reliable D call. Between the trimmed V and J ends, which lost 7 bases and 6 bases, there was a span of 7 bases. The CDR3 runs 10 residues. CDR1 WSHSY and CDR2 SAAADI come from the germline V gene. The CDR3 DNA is TGCGCCAGCAAAGCCGGCGAGCAGTACTTC. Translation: CASKAGEQYF.

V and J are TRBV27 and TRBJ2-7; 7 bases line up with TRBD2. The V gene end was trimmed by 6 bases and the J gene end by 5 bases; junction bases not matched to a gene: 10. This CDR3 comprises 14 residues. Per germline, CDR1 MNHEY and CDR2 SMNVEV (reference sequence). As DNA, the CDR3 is TGTGCCAGCAGGCAAGCGTGGGGGGGAGACGAGCAGTACTTC. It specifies CASRQAWGGDEQYF.

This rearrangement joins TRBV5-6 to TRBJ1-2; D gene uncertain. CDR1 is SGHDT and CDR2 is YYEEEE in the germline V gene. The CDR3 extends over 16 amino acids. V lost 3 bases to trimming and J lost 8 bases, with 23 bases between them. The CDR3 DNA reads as TGTGCCAGCAGCTCGCCCGACAACGGGCGGGCTAAGGGCTACACCTTC. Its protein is CASSSPDNGRAKGYTF.

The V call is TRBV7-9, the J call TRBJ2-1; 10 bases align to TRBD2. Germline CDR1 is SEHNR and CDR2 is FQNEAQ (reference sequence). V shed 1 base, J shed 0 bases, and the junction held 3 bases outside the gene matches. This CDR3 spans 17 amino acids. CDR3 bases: TGTGCCAGCAGCTTAGGTGCTAGCGGGAGCTCCTACAATGAGCAGTTCTTC. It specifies CASSLGASGSSYNEQFF.

The CDR3 protein is CASSLLLNNQPQHF. The DNA for the CDR3 is TGTGCCAGCAGTTTACTACTTAACAATCAGCCCCAGCATTTT. This chain links TRBV28 with TRBJ1-5; D is ambiguous. This CDR3 is 14 amino acids long. The germline V and J ends were trimmed by 2 bases and 3 bases, with 8 bases remaining between them. Looked up from germline, CDR1 is MDHEN and CDR2 is SYDVKM.

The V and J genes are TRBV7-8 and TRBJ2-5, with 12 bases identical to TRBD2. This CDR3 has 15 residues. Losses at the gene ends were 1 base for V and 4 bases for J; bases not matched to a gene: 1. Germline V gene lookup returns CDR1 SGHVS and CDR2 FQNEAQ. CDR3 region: CASSLGTSGIETQYF. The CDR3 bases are TGTGCCAGCAGCTTAGGGACTAGCGGGATAGAGACCCAGTACTTC.

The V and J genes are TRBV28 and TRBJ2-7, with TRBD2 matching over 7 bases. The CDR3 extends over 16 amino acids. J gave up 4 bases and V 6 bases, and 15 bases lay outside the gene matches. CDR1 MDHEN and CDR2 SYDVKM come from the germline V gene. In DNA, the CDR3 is TGTGCCAGCAGCTCAGATTGGGGGGGTATCGAATACGAGCAGTACTTC. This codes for CASSSDWGGIEYEQYF.

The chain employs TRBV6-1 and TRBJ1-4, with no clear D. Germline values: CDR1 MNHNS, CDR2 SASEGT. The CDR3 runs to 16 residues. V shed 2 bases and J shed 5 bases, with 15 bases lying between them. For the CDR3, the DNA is TGTGCCAGCAGTGAATTCGTACAGCCGTGGAATGAAAAACTGTTTTTT. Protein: CASSEFVQPWNEKLFF.

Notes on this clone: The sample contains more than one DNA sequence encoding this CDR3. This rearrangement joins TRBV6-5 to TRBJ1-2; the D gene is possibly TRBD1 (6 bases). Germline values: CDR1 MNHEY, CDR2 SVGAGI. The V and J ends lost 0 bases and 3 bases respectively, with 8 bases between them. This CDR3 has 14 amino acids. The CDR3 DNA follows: TGTGCCAGCAGTTACTCTGAGGGGGACTATGGCTACACCTTC. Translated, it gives CASSYSEGDYGYTF.

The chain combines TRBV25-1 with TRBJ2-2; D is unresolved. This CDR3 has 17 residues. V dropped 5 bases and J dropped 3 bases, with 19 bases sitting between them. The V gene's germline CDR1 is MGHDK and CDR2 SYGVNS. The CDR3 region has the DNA TGTGCCAGCAGTCCCCAATCCTACCCCATAGACACCGGGGAGCTGTTTTTT. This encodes CASSPQSYPIDTGELFF.

In DNA form, the CDR3 reads TGTGCCAGCAGTTTAATAGGGGAAAGCTACGAGCAGTACTTC. Translated, it gives CASSLIGESYEQYF. V gene TRBV28 combines with J gene TRBJ2-7, with D possibly matching TRBD1 (5 bases). CDR3 size: 14 residues. V lost 2 bases, J lost 3 bases, and 11 bases lay in between. Germline CDR1 is MDHEN and CDR2 is SYDVKM. The variable domain in full, completed from reference TRBV28 and TRBJ2-7, reads DVKVTQSSRYLVKRTGEKVFLECVQDMDHENMFWYRQDPGLGLRLIYFSYDVKMKEKGDIPEGYSVSREKKERFSLILESASTNQTSMYLCASSLIGESYEQYFGPGTRLTVT.

CDR3: CASSLGVDEQYF. The CDR3 DNA sequence: TGTGCCAGCAGCTTAGGGGTAGACGAGCAGTACTTC. V and J are TRBV13 and TRBJ2-7; unclear D gene. CDR1 and CDR2 from the germline V gene are PRHDT and FYEKMQ (reference sequence). The CDR3 is 12 residues long. V gave up 0 bases and J gave up 5 bases, with 5 bases separating them.

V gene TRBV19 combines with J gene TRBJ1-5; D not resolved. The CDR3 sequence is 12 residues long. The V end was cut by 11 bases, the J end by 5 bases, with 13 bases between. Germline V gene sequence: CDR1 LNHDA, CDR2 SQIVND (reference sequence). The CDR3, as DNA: TGTGCCGCTAAAGAGAGCGATCAGCCCCAGCATTTT. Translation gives CAAKESDQPQHF.

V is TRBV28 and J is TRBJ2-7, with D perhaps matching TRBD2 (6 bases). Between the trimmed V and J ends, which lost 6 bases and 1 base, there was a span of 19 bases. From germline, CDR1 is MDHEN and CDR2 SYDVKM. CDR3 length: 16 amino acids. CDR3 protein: CASSDYSGSASYEQYF. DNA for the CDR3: TGTGCCAGCAGCGACTATAGCGGATCAGCTTCCTACGAGCAGTACTTC.

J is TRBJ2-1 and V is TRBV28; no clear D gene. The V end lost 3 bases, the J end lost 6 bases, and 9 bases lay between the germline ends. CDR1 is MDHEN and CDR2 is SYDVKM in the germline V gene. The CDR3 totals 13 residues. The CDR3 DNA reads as TGTGCCAGCAGTTTTCTACAGCCCAATGAGCAGTTCTTC. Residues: CASSFLQPNEQFF.

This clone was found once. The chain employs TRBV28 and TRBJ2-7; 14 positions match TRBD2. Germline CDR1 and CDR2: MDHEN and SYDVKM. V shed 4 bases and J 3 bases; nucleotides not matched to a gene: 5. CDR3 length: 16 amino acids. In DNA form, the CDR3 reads TGTGCCAGCAGTTCGGGACTAGCGGGAGTAAGCTACGAGCAGTACTTC. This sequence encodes CASSSGLAGVSYEQYF. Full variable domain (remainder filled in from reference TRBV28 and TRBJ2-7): DVKVTQSSRYLVKRTGEKVFLECVQDMDHENMFWYRQDPGLGLRLIYFSYDVKMKEKGDIPEGYSVSREKKERFSLILESASTNQTSMYLCASSSGLAGVSYEQYFGPGTRLTVT.

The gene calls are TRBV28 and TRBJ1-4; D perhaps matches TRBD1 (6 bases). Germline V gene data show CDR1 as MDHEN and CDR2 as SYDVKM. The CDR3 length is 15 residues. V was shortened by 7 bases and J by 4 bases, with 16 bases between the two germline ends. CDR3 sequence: CASISGAGYNEKLFF. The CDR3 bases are TGTGCCAGCATCTCAGGGGCCGGCTATAATGAAAAACTGTTTTTT.

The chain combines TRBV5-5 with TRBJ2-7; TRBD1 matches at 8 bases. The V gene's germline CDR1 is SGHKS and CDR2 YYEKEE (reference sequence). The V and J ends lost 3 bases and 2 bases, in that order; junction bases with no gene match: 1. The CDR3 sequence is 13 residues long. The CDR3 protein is CASSWTGTYEQYF. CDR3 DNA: TGTGCCAGCAGCTGGACAGGGACCTACGAGCAGTACTTC.

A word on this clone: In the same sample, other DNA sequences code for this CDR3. The CDR3 here is CASSPGTSGRYEQYF. CDR3 DNA sequence: TGTGCCAGCAGTCCTGGGACTAGCGGCCGCTACGAGCAGTACTTC. The rearrangement joins TRBV27 to TRBJ2-7; 11 nucleotides agree with TRBD2. CDR3 length equals 15 residues. Germline V gives CDR1 MNHEY, CDR2 SMNVEV (reference sequence). V trimming: 5 bases; J trimming: 3 bases; junction bases outside the gene matches: 6.

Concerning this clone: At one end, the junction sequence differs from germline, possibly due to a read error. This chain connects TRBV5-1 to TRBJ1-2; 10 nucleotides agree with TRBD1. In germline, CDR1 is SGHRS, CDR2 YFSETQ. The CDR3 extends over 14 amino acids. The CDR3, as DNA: TGCGCCAGCCGCTTGGTAGGGACAGGGGATGGCTACACCTTC. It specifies CASRLVGTGDGYTF.

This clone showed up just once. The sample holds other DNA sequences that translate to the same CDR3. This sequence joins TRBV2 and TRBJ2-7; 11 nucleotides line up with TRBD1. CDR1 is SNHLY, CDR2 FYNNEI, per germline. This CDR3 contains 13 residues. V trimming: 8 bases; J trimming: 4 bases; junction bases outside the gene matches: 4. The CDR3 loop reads CASRDRGSYEQYF. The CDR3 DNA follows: TGTGCCAGCCGGGACAGGGGGTCGTACGAGCAGTACTTC.

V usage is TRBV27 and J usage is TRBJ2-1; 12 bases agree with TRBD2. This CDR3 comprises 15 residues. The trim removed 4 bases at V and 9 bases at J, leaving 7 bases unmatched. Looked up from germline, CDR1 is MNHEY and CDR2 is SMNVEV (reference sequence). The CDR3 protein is CASSYGTSGLGEQFF. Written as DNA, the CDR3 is TGTGCCAGCAGTTACGGGACTAGCGGGTTGGGTGAGCAGTTCTTC.

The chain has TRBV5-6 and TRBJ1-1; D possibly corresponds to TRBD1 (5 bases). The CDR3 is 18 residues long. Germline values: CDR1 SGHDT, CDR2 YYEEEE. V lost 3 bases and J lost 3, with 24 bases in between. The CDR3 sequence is CASSSHHLVRPRDTEAFF. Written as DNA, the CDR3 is TGTGCCAGCAGCTCGCATCACCTCGTCCGACCCAGGGACACTGAAGCTTTCTTT.

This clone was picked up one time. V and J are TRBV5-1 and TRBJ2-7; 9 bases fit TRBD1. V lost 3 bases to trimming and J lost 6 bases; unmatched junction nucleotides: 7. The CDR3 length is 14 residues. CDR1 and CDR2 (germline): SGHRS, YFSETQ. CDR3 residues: CASSWTGATAEQYF. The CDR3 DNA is TGCGCCAGCAGCTGGACAGGGGCGACTGCCGAGCAGTACTTC. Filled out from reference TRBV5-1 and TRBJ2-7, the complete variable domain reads KAGVTQTPRYLIKTRGQQVTLSCSPISGHRSVSWYQQTPGQGLQFLFEYFSETQRNKGNFPGRFSGRQFSNSRSEMNVSTLELGDSALYLCASSWTGATAEQYFGPGTRLTVT.